One and the same sample provided the 12 T cell receptor beta chains below, sequenced in a study of blood T cell repertoires in COVID-19. Sequencing was performed with immunoSEQ multiplex PCR; in TCRdb, only in-frame clones are kept and a portion is missing. This sample has 250,000 to 350,000 clones, with about 89% found just once. The sample was peripheral blood. Receptors were obtained from a woman under 40 with COVID-19, enrolled during active disease.

This clone is a singleton in its sample. The V call is TRBV7-3, the J call TRBJ2-1; 8 positions match TRBD1. The CDR3 runs to 13 residues. Trimming took 2 bases from V and 9 from J; bases not matched to a gene: 3. The germline gives CDR1 SGHTA, CDR2 FQGTGA. The CDR3 region has the DNA TGTGCCAGCAGCTTACGACAGGGGAGTGAGCAGTTCTTC. The encoded protein is CASSLRQGSEQFF.

The V gene is TRBV25-1, the J gene TRBJ1-3; the match to TRBD1 covers 7 bases. V was clipped by 3 bases and J by 3 bases; unmatched bases: 14. CDR1 and CDR2 from the germline V gene are MGHDK and SYGVNS. There are 18 residues in the CDR3. CDR3 sequence: CASSDSREGGAGGNTIYF. For the CDR3, the DNA is TGTGCCAGCAGTGACAGCCGTGAAGGGGGCGCGGGTGGAAACACCATATATTTT.

The chain uses TRBV18 and TRBJ2-2, with a tentative D call TRBD1 (5 bases). The V end was cut by 1 base, the J end by 0 bases, with 12 bases between. The CDR3 contains 17 residues. The germline gives CDR1 KGHSH, CDR2 LQKENI. The CDR3 loop reads CASSPLLGDANTGELFF. The CDR3 region has the DNA TGTGCCAGCTCACCACTATTAGGGGATGCGAACACCGGGGAGCTGTTTTTT.

The chain uses TRBV6-2 or TRBV6-3 and TRBJ2-7; D not certain. Trimming pared 5 bases from V and 0 bases from J, leaving 8 bases between. Germline V lookup: CDR1 MNHEY, CDR2 SVGEGT. CDR3 length equals 13 residues. CDR3 amino acids: CASSLGSSYEQYF. The CDR3 nucleotides are TGTGCCAGCAGTCTGGGCAGCTCCTACGAGCAGTACTTC.

The V and J genes are TRBV18 and TRBJ1-2; TRBD1 aligns across 8 bases. CDR1 is KGHSH and CDR2 is LQKENI in the germline V gene. This CDR3 has 15 residues. The trim removed 0 bases at V and 4 bases at J, leaving 4 bases unmatched. The CDR3 reads CASSPPSGQVYGYTF. CDR3 sequence (DNA): TGTGCCAGCTCACCACCATCGGGACAGGTCTATGGCTACACCTTC.

The CDR3 coding sequence is TGTGCCAGTAGTAGGGACAGGAGTCAGTCAGCTAACTATGGCTACACCTTC. It codes for CASSRDRSQSANYGYTF. This chain joins TRBV19 and TRBJ1-2; the match to TRBD1 covers 8 bases. Germline CDR1 and CDR2: LNHDA and SQIVND (reference sequence). There are 17 residues in the CDR3. Losses at the gene ends were 4 bases for V and 0 bases for J; bases not matched to a gene: 10.

The chain combines TRBV5-4 with TRBJ2-2; D remains ambiguous. Germline CDR1 is SGHNT and CDR2 is YYREEE (reference sequence). The V end lost 4 bases, the J end lost 5 bases, and 12 bases lay between the germline ends. The CDR3 spans 14 residues. The CDR3 DNA follows: TGTGCCAGCAGCGAAGCACCGGTTACCGGGGAGCTGTTTTTT. It encodes CASSEAPVTGELFF.

The chain links TRBV3-1 (or the pseudogene TRBV3-2) to TRBJ2-1; the D is unclear. The length of the CDR3 is 18 residues. V was trimmed by 3 bases and J by 0 bases, leaving 18 bases between them. Germline-derived CDR1 and CDR2 are LGHDT and YNNKEL (reference sequence). CDR3 loop: CASSQDRLTLSSYNEQFF. CDR3 nucleotides: TGTGCCAGCAGCCAGGATAGACTCACACTGAGCTCCTACAATGAGCAGTTCTTC.

The gene calls are TRBV24-1 and TRBJ2-1; TRBD1 is a possible D gene (6 bases). The CDR3 extends over 15 amino acids. Trimming shortened V by 1 base and J by 2 bases, and 8 bases separated the two germline ends. CDR1 is KGHDR, CDR2 SFDVKD, per germline. The CDR3 sequence: CATSDLEGAYNEQFF. As DNA, the CDR3 is TGTGCCACCAGTGATTTAGAGGGGGCCTACAATGAGCAGTTCTTC.

The chain employs TRBV12-3 or TRBV12-4 and TRBJ1-2; TRBD1 is a possible D gene (5 bases). Trimming pared 2 bases from V and 8 bases from J, leaving 12 bases between. This CDR3 contains 13 residues. CDR3 nucleotides: TGTGCCAGCAGTTTAACGACAGCGGGCGGCTACACCTTC. Translating gives CASSLTTAGGYTF.

This clone was picked up a small number of times. This chain joins TRBV10-1 and TRBJ2-2, with TRBD2 matching over 10 bases. This CDR3 region has 16 residues. The germline CDR1 and CDR2 sequences are WNHNN and SYGVQD (reference sequence). J gave up 7 bases and V 1 base, and 6 bases lay outside the gene matches. The CDR3 coding sequence is TGCGCCAGCAGTGAGTGGGCTAGCGGGAGCAGCGGGGAGCTGTTTTTT. Protein product: CASSEWASGSSGELFF.

This sequence joins TRBV28 and TRBJ1-5; 8 nucleotides align to TRBD1. Per the germline V gene, CDR1 is MDHEN and CDR2 is SYDVKM. CDR3 size: 14 residues. V shed 7 bases and J 5 bases; nucleotides not matched to a gene: 7. This CDR3 reads CASKIPGGDQPQHF. The CDR3 region has the DNA TGTGCCAGCAAGATACCAGGGGGCGATCAGCCCCAGCATTTT.